This T cell receptor beta chain was sequenced for a study of cytomegalovirus exposure and HLA in healthy donors. Study-wide points: Earlier analysis found most TCR beta V segments productive about 87% or about 30% of the time. One variant, a missense change in DCLRE1C, was linked in a later analysis to TCR beta V- and J-gene trimming. Presence/absence analyses took donor sequencing depth as roughly uniform.

About this clone: Its target is not known.

The PCR was carried out with 60 Vbeta primers and 13 Jbeta primers. The method was immunoSEQ multiplex PCR; TCRdb's version includes in-frame clones alone and lacks a portion of them. This sample carries 95,000 to 150,000 clones, approximately 75% of them seen once, and the ten largest clones take more than 2.5%. The sample was PBMCs. This TCR derives from a woman aged 45-65 years in good health and CMV-seronegative.

CDR3 sequence reads: CASSVAGAGGYTF. The CDR3 region has the DNA TGTGCCAGCAGCGTAGCTGGGGCCGGCGGCTACACCTTC. The V and J genes are TRBV9 and TRBJ1-2; weak D call: TRBD1 (5 bases). Per the germline V gene, CDR1 is SGDLS and CDR2 is YYNGEE. Trimming removed 0 bases from V and 8 bases from J, with 11 bases in between. The CDR3 contains 13 residues.